These T cell receptor beta chains were read from a single sample in a study of cytomegalovirus exposure and HLA in healthy donors. The method was immunoSEQ multiplex PCR; TCRdb's version includes in-frame clones alone and lacks a portion of them. The sample records over 150,000 clones, around 80% being singletons. The specimen sequenced was PBMCs. These TCRs come from a man aged 35-49 years in good health and CMV-seronegative. CDR3s include the opening cysteine and the closing phenylalanine or tryptophan. Each record gives: V gene, CDR3 length, J gene, clone size, D gene, CDR3 DNA, CDR3 protein. D genes are given only for firm matches. Clone size is given for some rows only: seen once, a few or many times, or a class if the clone is expanded.

v_call: TRBV29-1
cdr3_length: 20
j_call: TRBJ2-1
clone_size: -
d_call: TRBD2
cdr3_nt: TGCAGCGTTGAAGATCCCTTCGGACTAGCGGGAGAGGGCCCCTACAATGAGCAGTTCTTC
cdr3_aa: CSVEDPFGLAGEGPYNEQFF

v_call: TRBV5-1
cdr3_length: 17
j_call: TRBJ2-7
clone_size: -
d_call: TRBD1
cdr3_nt: TGCGCCAGCAGCCGCAACCCCTGGGACAGACTATTTGACGAGCAGTACTTC
cdr3_aa: CASSRNPWDRLFDEQYF

v_call: TRBV28
cdr3_length: 15
j_call: TRBJ2-2
clone_size: few
d_call: TRBD1
cdr3_nt: TGTGCCAGCACCTGGACAGGGGGAAACACCGGGGAGCTGTTTTTT
cdr3_aa: CASTWTGGNTGELFF

v_call: TRBV10-3
cdr3_length: 15
j_call: TRBJ2-7
clone_size: once
d_call: TRBD1
cdr3_nt: TGTGCCATCAGTGTTGCTGGGACAGGGGCTGGGGAGCAGTACTTC
cdr3_aa: CAISVAGTGAGEQYF

v_call: TRBV11-2
cdr3_length: 13
j_call: TRBJ2-1
clone_size: -
d_call: -
cdr3_nt: TGTGCCAGCAGCACCCGACAGGCCACTGAGCAGTTCTTC
cdr3_aa: CASSTRQATEQFF

v_call: TRBV7-2
cdr3_length: 14
j_call: TRBJ2-5
clone_size: -
d_call: -
cdr3_nt: TGTGCCAGCAGCAATCGGGCGGGGCAGGGGACCCAGTACTTC
cdr3_aa: CASSNRAGQGTQYF

v_call: TRBV7-9
cdr3_length: 17
j_call: TRBJ2-7
clone_size: -
d_call: TRBD2
cdr3_nt: TGTTCCAGCAGCTCAGTTTGGGGTGACGGGAGGGTAGACGAGCAGTACTTC
cdr3_aa: CSSSSVWGDGRVDEQYF

v_call: TRBV7-8
cdr3_length: 13
j_call: TRBJ1-6
clone_size: few
d_call: -
cdr3_nt: TGTGCCAGCAGGAAACAAGGGGATTCACCCCTCCACTTT
cdr3_aa: CASRKQGDSPLHF

v_call: TRBV30
cdr3_length: 14
j_call: TRBJ1-5
clone_size: -
d_call: -
cdr3_nt: TGTGCCTGGACGGAGGGTTATAGCAATCAGCCCCAGCATTTT
cdr3_aa: CAWTEGYSNQPQHF

v_call: TRBV4-2
cdr3_length: 17
j_call: TRBJ2-2
clone_size: -
d_call: TRBD2
cdr3_nt: TGTGCCAGCAGCCAAGATAAGAGCGGGAGGGGGACCGGGGAGCTGTTTTTT
cdr3_aa: CASSQDKSGRGTGELFF

v_call: TRBV7-9
cdr3_length: 15
j_call: TRBJ2-1
clone_size: -
d_call: TRBD2
cdr3_nt: TGTGCCAGCAGCGAAGGAGCGGGAGGCTACAATGAGCAGTTCTTC
cdr3_aa: CASSEGAGGYNEQFF

v_call: TRBV7-2
cdr3_length: 15
j_call: TRBJ2-2
clone_size: once
d_call: TRBD1
cdr3_nt: TGTGCCAGCAGCCTACAGGGGCCGAGCACCGGGGAGCTGTTTTTT
cdr3_aa: CASSLQGPSTGELFF

v_call: TRBV2
cdr3_length: 13
j_call: TRBJ1-5
clone_size: few
d_call: -
cdr3_nt: TGTGCCAGCTCCCGGGATAGCAATCAGCCCCAGCATTTT
cdr3_aa: CASSRDSNQPQHF

v_call: TRBV11-2
cdr3_length: 16
j_call: TRBJ1-2
clone_size: -
d_call: TRBD1
cdr3_nt: TGTGCCAGCAGCTTAACAGGGGTGGCTTGGGTATATGGCTACACCTTC
cdr3_aa: CASSLTGVAWVYGYTF

v_call: TRBV27
cdr3_length: 14
j_call: TRBJ2-1
clone_size: -
d_call: -
cdr3_nt: TGTGCCAGCAAGGACTGGCTCTCCTACAATGAGCAGTTCTTC
cdr3_aa: CASKDWLSYNEQFF

v_call: TRBV28
cdr3_length: 15
j_call: TRBJ1-6
clone_size: -
d_call: TRBD1
cdr3_nt: TGTGCCAGCAGTTTCGGACAGGCAGATAATTCACCCCTCCACTTT
cdr3_aa: CASSFGQADNSPLHF

v_call: TRBV2
cdr3_length: 11
j_call: TRBJ2-5
clone_size: -
d_call: -
cdr3_nt: TGTGCCAGCAGTGTCCGGGAGACCCAGTACTTC
cdr3_aa: CASSVRETQYF

v_call: TRBV5-4
cdr3_length: 16
j_call: TRBJ2-2
clone_size: -
d_call: TRBD1
cdr3_nt: TGTGCCAGCAGCACGCAGGGACAGGCCTACACCGGGGAGCTGTTTTTT
cdr3_aa: CASSTQGQAYTGELFF

v_call: TRBV5-4
cdr3_length: 15
j_call: TRBJ2-5
clone_size: -
d_call: TRBD1
cdr3_nt: TGTGCCAGCAGTCGCTTGGACAGGGGGCGGAAGACCCAGTACTTC
cdr3_aa: CASSRLDRGRKTQYF

v_call: TRBV5-1
cdr3_length: 14
j_call: TRBJ1-1
clone_size: -
d_call: TRBD1
cdr3_nt: TGCGCCAGCAGCCCACAGGGGGAGAACACTGAAGCTTTCTTT
cdr3_aa: CASSPQGENTEAFF

v_call: TRBV6-6
cdr3_length: 11
j_call: TRBJ2-5
clone_size: -
d_call: -
cdr3_nt: TGTGCCAGCAGTCTACAAGAGACCCAGTACTTC
cdr3_aa: CASSLQETQYF

v_call: TRBV28
cdr3_length: 14
j_call: TRBJ1-2
clone_size: -
d_call: -
cdr3_nt: TGTGCCAGCAGTTCACGAACAGGGAACTATGGCTACACCTTC
cdr3_aa: CASSSRTGNYGYTF

v_call: TRBV28
cdr3_length: 14
j_call: TRBJ2-2
clone_size: -
d_call: TRBD2
cdr3_nt: TGTGCCAGCAACATAGCGGGGCCAACCGGGGAGCTGTTTTTT
cdr3_aa: CASNIAGPTGELFF

v_call: TRBV6-6
cdr3_length: 14
j_call: TRBJ2-2
clone_size: -
d_call: TRBD2
cdr3_nt: TGTGCCAGCAGACGGGGGGCGAACACCGGGGAGCTGTTTTTT
cdr3_aa: CASRRGANTGELFF

v_call: TRBV6-5
cdr3_length: 15
j_call: TRBJ1-4
clone_size: -
d_call: -
cdr3_nt: TGCGCCAGCAGTTACTCGGGTCAGGTGACAGAAAAACTGTTTTTT
cdr3_aa: CASSYSGQVTEKLFF

v_call: TRBV4-2
cdr3_length: 19
j_call: TRBJ2-7
clone_size: -
d_call: TRBD2
cdr3_nt: TGTGCCAGCAGCCAAGCCGAGACACCTGCGGGAGGGGCCTCCTACGAGCAGTACTTC
cdr3_aa: CASSQAETPAGGASYEQYF

v_call: TRBV9
cdr3_length: 15
j_call: TRBJ2-3
clone_size: -
d_call: TRBD2
cdr3_nt: TGTGCCAGCAGCGTAAATGAGCGGGACACAGATACGCAGTATTTT
cdr3_aa: CASSVNERDTDTQYF

v_call: TRBV5-8
cdr3_length: 15
j_call: TRBJ2-6
clone_size: -
d_call: TRBD2
cdr3_nt: TGTGCCAGCAGCCGTGCGGGAGTTGGGGCCAACGTCCTGACTTTC
cdr3_aa: CASSRAGVGANVLTF

v_call: TRBV2
cdr3_length: 14
j_call: TRBJ2-3
clone_size: -
d_call: TRBD2
cdr3_nt: TGTGCCAGCAGTGAAGAGCTAGCGGGAGTCAGGCAGTATTTT
cdr3_aa: CASSEELAGVRQYF

v_call: TRBV7-8
cdr3_length: 16
j_call: TRBJ2-2
clone_size: -
d_call: -
cdr3_nt: TGTGCCAGCAGCCCTCCTGTACAGGTTAACGCCGGGGAGCTGTTTTTT
cdr3_aa: CASSPPVQVNAGELFF

v_call: TRBV11-3
cdr3_length: 13
j_call: TRBJ1-1
clone_size: -
d_call: -
cdr3_nt: TGTGCCAGCAGCAAAGACCAGGCTTCTGAAGCTTTCTTT
cdr3_aa: CASSKDQASEAFF

v_call: TRBV18
cdr3_length: 15
j_call: TRBJ1-3
clone_size: -
d_call: -
cdr3_nt: TGTGCCAGCTTCGCGAGACAAACTCCCGGAAACACCATATATTTT
cdr3_aa: CASFARQTPGNTIYF

v_call: TRBV7-8
cdr3_length: 15
j_call: TRBJ1-3
clone_size: -
d_call: -
cdr3_nt: TGTGCCAGCAGCTTATCCCTCGGCTCTGGAAACACCATATATTTT
cdr3_aa: CASSLSLGSGNTIYF

v_call: TRBV6-1
cdr3_length: 12
j_call: TRBJ1-3
clone_size: -
d_call: -
cdr3_nt: TGTGCCAGCAGGGAGACTGGAAACACCATATATTTT
cdr3_aa: CASRETGNTIYF

v_call: TRBV7-9
cdr3_length: 14
j_call: TRBJ1-1
clone_size: few
d_call: TRBD1
cdr3_nt: TGTTCCAGCATCCAATCAGGGGGGCTCACTGAAGCTTTCTTT
cdr3_aa: CSSIQSGGLTEAFF

v_call: TRBV4-2
cdr3_length: 16
j_call: TRBJ2-1
clone_size: -
d_call: TRBD2
cdr3_nt: TGTGCCAGCAGCCAAGTTACAGCGGGGGGTTACAATGAGCAGTTCTTC
cdr3_aa: CASSQVTAGGYNEQFF

v_call: TRBV6-5
cdr3_length: 14
j_call: TRBJ1-5
clone_size: -
d_call: -
cdr3_nt: TGTGCCAGCAGTGGTTTCACAGGCAATCAGCCCCAGCATTTT
cdr3_aa: CASSGFTGNQPQHF

v_call: TRBV2
cdr3_length: 14
j_call: TRBJ1-6
clone_size: -
d_call: -
cdr3_nt: TGTGCCAGCAGTGACAGGAACCAGGGTTCACCCCTCCACTTT
cdr3_aa: CASSDRNQGSPLHF

v_call: TRBV25-1
cdr3_length: 13
j_call: TRBJ2-1
clone_size: medium-sized
d_call: -
cdr3_nt: TGTGCCACCCAGGGGACCCGGGTTGGTGAGCAGTTCTTC
cdr3_aa: CATQGTRVGEQFF

v_call: TRBV15
cdr3_length: 17
j_call: TRBJ2-7
clone_size: -
d_call: TRBD2
cdr3_nt: TGTGCCACCAGCAGAGATCGGGGGGGACCGAATTCCTACGAGCAGTACTTC
cdr3_aa: CATSRDRGGPNSYEQYF

v_call: TRBV6-5
cdr3_length: 13
j_call: TRBJ2-7
clone_size: -
d_call: -
cdr3_nt: TGTGCCAGCAGTTACGACAGTTCCGGGGAGCAGTACTTC
cdr3_aa: CASSYDSSGEQYF

v_call: TRBV7-8
cdr3_length: 15
j_call: TRBJ1-3
clone_size: once
d_call: -
cdr3_nt: TGTGCCAGCAGCTTAGGCCGAAGAGATGGAAACACCATATATTTT
cdr3_aa: CASSLGRRDGNTIYF

v_call: TRBV11-2
cdr3_length: 13
j_call: TRBJ2-2
clone_size: -
d_call: -
cdr3_nt: TGTGCCAGCAGCTCCCCCCGGGCCGGGGAGCTGTTTTTT
cdr3_aa: CASSSPRAGELFF

v_call: TRBV11-2
cdr3_length: 17
j_call: TRBJ2-7
clone_size: -
d_call: TRBD2
cdr3_nt: TGTGCCAGCAGCTTAAGTGGGACTAGCGGGCTACCCTACGAGCAGTACTTC
cdr3_aa: CASSLSGTSGLPYEQYF

v_call: TRBV30
cdr3_length: 14
j_call: TRBJ2-7
clone_size: -
d_call: -
cdr3_nt: TGTGCCTGGAGGGTAAGGGGCTCACCCTACGAGCAGTACTTC
cdr3_aa: CAWRVRGSPYEQYF

v_call: TRBV9
cdr3_length: 14
j_call: TRBJ2-7
clone_size: once
d_call: TRBD2
cdr3_nt: TGTGCCAGCTCCGGGCGGGAGGGCATATACGAGCAGTACTTC
cdr3_aa: CASSGREGIYEQYF